This passage covers 21 T cell receptor beta chains from one sample sequenced in a study of T and B cells in COVID-19 patients. BIOMED2 TRB-A/B primer pools were used in multiplex TRB PCR. TCRdb analysed the multiplex PCR reads with MiXCR anew, one entry per CDR3 protein. The table lists about 11,000 distinct CDR3 sequences, roughly 31% of them singletons. Each TRB amplification used 250-500 ng of genomic DNA from blood. The specimen sequenced was blood. The origin of the receptors is a human donor with active COVID-19.

The genes are TRBV6-4 and TRBJ1-1; D is possibly TRBD1 (5 bases). Trimming left V 4 bases short and J 9 bases short, with 27 bases between. The germline gives CDR1 MRHNA, CDR2 SNTAGT. The CDR3 extends over 17 amino acids. CDR3 coding DNA: TGTGCCAGCAGTGGACGGGCCCGAGGGACTTTAAGGACTAAAGCTTTCTTT. Its protein product is CASSGRARGTLRTKAFF.

By share of the sample, this clonotype is medium-sized (0.01 to 0.1%). V usage is TRBV12-3 or TRBV12-4 and J usage is TRBJ1-3; TRBD1 might be the D (6 bases). The ends were cut back, 5 bases at V and 1 base at J, with 9 bases in the middle. This CDR3 spans 14 amino acids. The CDR3 spells CASSLTGSGNTIYF. CDR3 DNA: TGTGCCAGCAGTCTCACAGGGTCTGGAAACACCATATATTTT.

This clonotype was seen a handful of times. CDR3 residues: CATSPEQGSGYTF. CDR3 sequence (DNA): TGTGCCACCAGCCCGGAACAGGGCTCTGGCTACACCTTC. The chain links TRBV15 to TRBJ1-2, with TRBD1 as a possible D gene (6 bases). Between the trimmed V and J ends, which lost 5 bases and 7 bases, there was a span of 14 bases. Germline assignment: CDR1 LNHNV and CDR2 YYDKDF (reference sequence). This CDR3 comprises 13 residues.

The sample holds a few counts of this clonotype. The chain recombines TRBV5-6 with TRBJ1-1; D perhaps matches TRBD1 (5 bases). Between the trimmed V and J ends, which lost 3 bases and 0 bases, there was a span of 12 bases. Per the germline V gene, CDR1 is SGHDT and CDR2 is YYEEEE. The CDR3 is 15 residues long. CDR3 sequence reads: CASSSKVDMNTEAFF. The CDR3, as DNA: TGTGCCAGCAGCTCCAAAGTGGACATGAACACTGAAGCTTTCTTT.

This clonotype is medium-sized (0.01 to 0.1%) by share. The genes are TRBV19 and TRBJ1-1, with D possibly being TRBD1 (5 bases). The CDR3 sequence is 14 residues long. Germline CDR1 is LNHDA and CDR2 is SQIVND (reference sequence). V was cut by 3 bases and J by 0 bases, with 8 bases left in between. CDR3 amino acids: CASSIRGLNTEAFF. Written as DNA, the CDR3 is TGTGCCAGTAGTATCCGGGGGTTGAACACTGAAGCTTTCTTT.

As concerns this clonotype: It may be a read error: a sequence one base away is much more abundant. The rearrangement uses TRBV19 and TRBJ2-1; no clear D gene. The CDR3 covers 13 residues. The V gene lost 3 bases and the J gene lost 4 bases, with 7 bases spanning the gap. CDR1 is LNHDA and CDR2 is SQIVND in the germline V gene (reference sequence). CDR3 DNA: TGTGCCAGTAGTATTAGGGCTTACAATGAGCAGTTCTTC. It translates to CASSIRAYNEQFF.

The genes are TRBV11-1 and TRBJ1-1; a possible D gene is TRBD1 (6 bases). The CDR3 spans 15 residues. V lost 1 base and J 2 bases, leaving 11 bases between the germline ends. Germline CDR1 SGHAT, CDR2 FQDESV (reference sequence). The CDR3 loop is CASSLGRGRNTEAFF. The CDR3 nucleotides are TGTGCCAGCAGCTTAGGCCGGGGGCGAAACACTGAAGCTTTCTTT.

Judged by abundance, this clonotype is medium-sized. The chain carries TRBV29-1 and TRBJ2-7; the match to TRBD2 covers 12 bases. The CDR3 consists of 15 residues. Germline CDR1 is SQVTM and CDR2 is ANQGSEA. Losses at the gene ends were 3 bases for V and 6 bases for J; bases not matched to a gene: 9. The CDR3 here is CSVDSSGGVGGEQYF. In nucleotides, the CDR3 is TGCAGCGTTGACTCTAGCGGGGGGGTGGGAGGCGAGCAGTACTTC.

This clonotype is labeled as medium-sized. CDR3 nucleotide sequence: TGTGCCAGTAGTATTGGGTACGTTAGCAATCAGCCCCAGCATTTT. This translates into CASSIGYVSNQPQHF. The chain joins TRBV19 to TRBJ1-5; D is unclear. The CDR3 has 15 amino acids. Trimming took off 3 bases at V and 0 bases at J, with 9 bases between the two ends. In germline, CDR1 is LNHDA, CDR2 SQIVND (reference sequence).

With regard to this clonotype: A much larger clonotype is one base distant, so this may be a read error. The rearrangement joins TRBV11-1 to TRBJ2-5; 13 bases are a match to TRBD2. CDR1 is SGHAT and CDR2 is FQDESV in the germline V gene (reference sequence). The CDR3 consists of 14 residues. J was trimmed by 5 bases and V by 6 bases; bases with no gene match: 3. DNA for the CDR3: TGTGCCAGCAGGCAGACTAGCGGGGGGGAGACCCAGTACTTC. Its protein product is CASRQTSGGETQYF.

This clonotype was counted only a few times. The CDR3 here is CASSKTDGGELFF. The CDR3 DNA reads as TGTGCCAGCAGTAAGACAGACGGCGGGGAGCTGTTTTTT. The rearrangement joins TRBV12-3 or TRBV12-4 to TRBJ2-2, with D perhaps matching TRBD1 (5 bases). The ends were cut back, 5 bases at V and 7 bases at J, with 11 bases in the middle. This CDR3 comprises 13 residues.

In this sample, this clonotype turned up a few times. This sequence joins TRBV12-3 or TRBV12-4 and TRBJ2-3; 9 nucleotides align to TRBD1. CDR3 length: 16 residues. Unmatched junction bases numbered 7, after V lost 6 bases and J lost 0 bases. The chain's CDR3 is CASSFDRGGSTDTQYF. The CDR3 coding sequence is TGTGCCAGCAGCTTCGACAGGGGGGGTAGCACAGATACGCAGTATTTT.

The count of this clonotype is one. With a much larger clone just one base away, this may be a read error. The CDR3: CASTPRGGVTWELFF. DNA for the CDR3: TGTGCCAGTACTCCTCGCGGGGGGGTCACCTGGGAGCTGTTTTTT. The chain joins TRBV19 to TRBJ2-2; 9 bases are a match to TRBD2. The germline V gene encodes CDR1 LNHDA and CDR2 SQIVND (reference sequence). The CDR3 has 15 residues.

This chain links TRBV20-1 with TRBJ2-7, with D perhaps TRBD1 or TRBD2 (6 bases each). Germline V gene lookup returns CDR1 DFQATT and CDR2 SNEGSKA (reference sequence). Trimming cost V 7 bases and J 3 bases, with 19 bases left between them. The CDR3 loop spans 14 amino acids. The CDR3 DNA follows: TGCAGTGTTCTAAAGCCGGGGGCCTTCTACGAGCAGTACTTC. The encoded protein is CSVLKPGAFYEQYF.

The chain uses TRBV12-3 or TRBV12-4 and TRBJ1-6, with 10 bases lining up with TRBD1. The CDR3 runs to 18 residues. After removal of 6 bases from V and 0 bases from J, the junction contained 8 bases not matched to a gene. The CDR3 DNA sequence: TGTGCCAGCAGCCGGACAGGGGGGAGGAGCTCCTATAATTCACCCCTCCACTTT. Translating gives CASSRTGGRSSYNSPLHF.

The V gene is TRBV19, the J gene TRBJ2-5; 8 bases are shared with TRBD1. The germline V gene encodes CDR1 LNHDA and CDR2 SQIVND (reference sequence). J lost 4 bases, V lost 3 bases, and 4 bases had no gene match. The CDR3 is 14 amino acids. CDR3 amino acids: CASSIPTGVETQYF. DNA of the CDR3: TGTGCCAGTAGTATTCCGACAGGGGTAGAGACCCAGTACTTC.

Details on this clonotype: With a much larger clone just one base away, this may be a read error. This chain links TRBV19 with TRBJ2-5; D gene uncertain. The CDR3 is 13 amino acids. From germline, CDR1 is LNHDA and CDR2 SQIVND (reference sequence). V was pared by 3 bases and J by 1 base, with 6 bases between. CDR3 in DNA: TGTGCCAGTAGTATGGTCGTCCAAGAGACCCAGTACTTC. Its translation: CASSMVVQETQYF.

Within the sample, this clonotype is medium-sized. The genes are TRBV15 and TRBJ2-5; D is possibly TRBD1 or TRBD2 (6 bases each). The V end was cut by 1 base, the J end by 5 bases, with 14 bases between. Looked up from germline, CDR1 is LNHNV and CDR2 is YYDKDF (reference sequence). The CDR3 totals 15 residues. This CDR3 reads CATSRGSRGEETQYF. CDR3 nucleotides: TGTGCCACCAGCAGAGGTAGTAGGGGGGAGGAGACCCAGTACTTC.

With respect to this clonotype: This may stem from a read error, because a much larger clone lies one nucleotide away. V is TRBV10-3 and J is TRBJ2-3; a possible D gene is TRBD2 (5 bases). The germline gives CDR1 ENHRY, CDR2 SYGVKD. The CDR3 spans 13 residues. CDR3 nucleotides: TGTGCCATCAGTGTCGCTAGCACAGATACGCAGAATTTT. This translates into CAISVASTDTQNF.

This clonotype was recorded a few times. The DNA is left out, because the CDR3 cannot be placed on it with certainty; the CDR3 is given as TCRdb lists it. The rearrangement links TRBV7-5 to TRBJ1-3; TRBD1, as called in the table, went unchecked against the DNA. TRBV7-5 corresponds to a pseudogene. The CDR3 spans 18 amino acids, including both terminal residues. CDR3 in amino acids: CISVSEATGDSSGNTIYF.

This clonotype is medium-sized. The V gene is TRBV6-2 or TRBV6-3, the J gene TRBJ2-2, with D possibly called TRBD1 or TRBD2 (5 bases each). Trimming cost V 10 bases and J 4 bases, with 13 bases left between them. Germline lookup yields CDR1 MNHEY and CDR2 SVGEGT. The CDR3 loop spans 13 amino acids. The CDR3 is CAIQSGGTGELFF. CDR3 nucleotide sequence: TGTGCCATACAGAGTGGGGGCACCGGGGAGCTGTTTTTT.